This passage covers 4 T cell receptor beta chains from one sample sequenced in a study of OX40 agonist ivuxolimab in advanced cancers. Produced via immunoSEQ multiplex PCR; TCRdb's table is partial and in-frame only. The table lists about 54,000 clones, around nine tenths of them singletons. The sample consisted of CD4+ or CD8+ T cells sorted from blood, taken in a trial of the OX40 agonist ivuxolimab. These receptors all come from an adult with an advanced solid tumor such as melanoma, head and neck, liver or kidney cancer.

The CDR3 DNA reads as TGTGCCTGGAGTGTTTTAGGGGGGGACACCATATATTTT. Its protein product is CAWSVLGGDTIYF. The chain joins TRBV30 to TRBJ1-3, with D tentatively TRBD1 (6 bases). The germline CDR1 and CDR2 sequences are GTSNPN and SVGIG (reference sequence). V shed 0 bases and J shed 8 bases, with 11 bases lying between them. The CDR3 loop spans 13 amino acids.

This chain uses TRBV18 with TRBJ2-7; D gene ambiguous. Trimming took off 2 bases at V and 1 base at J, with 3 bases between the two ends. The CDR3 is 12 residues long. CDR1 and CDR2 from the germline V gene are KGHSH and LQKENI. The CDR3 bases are TGTGCCAGCTCACCAACTTCCTACGAGCAGTACTTC. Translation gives CASSPTSYEQYF. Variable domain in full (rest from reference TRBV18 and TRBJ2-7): NAGVMQNPRHLVRRRGQEARLRCSPMKGHSHVYWYRQLPEEGLKFMVYLQKENIIDESGMPKERFSAEFPKEGPSILRIQQVVRGDSAAYFCASSPTSYEQYFGPGTRLTVT.

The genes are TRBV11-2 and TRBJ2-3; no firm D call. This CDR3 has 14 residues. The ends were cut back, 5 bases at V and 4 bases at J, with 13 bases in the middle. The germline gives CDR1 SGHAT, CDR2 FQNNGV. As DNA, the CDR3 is TGTGCCAGCAGCCCCCCCACAAGGGCAGATACGCAGTATTTT. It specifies CASSPPTRADTQYF.

The chain's CDR3 is CSARPEETQYF. The CDR3 nucleotides read TGCAGTGCCAGACCGGAAGAGACCCAGTACTTC. The chain is built from TRBV20-1 and TRBJ2-5; D remains unclear. Germline V lookup: CDR1 DFQATT, CDR2 SNEGSKA (reference sequence). Trimming took off 6 bases at V and 3 bases at J, with 8 bases between the two ends. The CDR3 length is 11 residues.